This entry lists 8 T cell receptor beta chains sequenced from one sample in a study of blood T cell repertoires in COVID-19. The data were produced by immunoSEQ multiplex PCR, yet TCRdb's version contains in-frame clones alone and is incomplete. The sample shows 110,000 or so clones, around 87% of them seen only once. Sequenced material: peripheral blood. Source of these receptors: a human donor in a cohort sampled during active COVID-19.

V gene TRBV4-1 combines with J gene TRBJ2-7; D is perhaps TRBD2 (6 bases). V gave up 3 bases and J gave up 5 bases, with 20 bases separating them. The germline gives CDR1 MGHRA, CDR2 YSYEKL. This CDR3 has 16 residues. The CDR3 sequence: CASSQSPVPAGNEQYF. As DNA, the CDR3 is TGCGCCAGCAGCCAGTCACCGGTGCCAGCGGGCAACGAGCAGTACTTC.

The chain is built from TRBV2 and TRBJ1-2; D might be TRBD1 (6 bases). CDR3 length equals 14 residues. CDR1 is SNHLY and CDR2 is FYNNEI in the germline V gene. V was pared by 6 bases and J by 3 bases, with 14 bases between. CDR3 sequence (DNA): TGTGCCAGCAGGGATGGACAGAGCGACTATGGCTACACCTTC. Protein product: CASRDGQSDYGYTF.

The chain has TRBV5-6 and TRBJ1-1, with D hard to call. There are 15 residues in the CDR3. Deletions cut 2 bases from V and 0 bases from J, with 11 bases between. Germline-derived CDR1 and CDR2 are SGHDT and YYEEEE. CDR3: CASSLPVGVNTEAFF. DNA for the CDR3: TGTGCCAGCAGCTTACCGGTCGGAGTGAACACTGAAGCTTTCTTT.

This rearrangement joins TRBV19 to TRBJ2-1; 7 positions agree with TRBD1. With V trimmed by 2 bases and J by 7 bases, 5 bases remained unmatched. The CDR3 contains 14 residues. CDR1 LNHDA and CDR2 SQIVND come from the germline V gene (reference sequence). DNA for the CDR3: TGTGCCAGTAGTATATTGGGACAGTCAAATGAGCAGTTCTTC. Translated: CASSILGQSNEQFF.

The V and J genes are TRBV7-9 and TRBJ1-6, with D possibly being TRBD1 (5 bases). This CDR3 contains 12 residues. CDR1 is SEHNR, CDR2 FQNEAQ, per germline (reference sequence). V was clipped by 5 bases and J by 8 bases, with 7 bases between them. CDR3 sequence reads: CASSQQDSPLHF. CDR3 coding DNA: TGTGCCAGCAGCCAACAGGATTCACCCCTCCACTTT.

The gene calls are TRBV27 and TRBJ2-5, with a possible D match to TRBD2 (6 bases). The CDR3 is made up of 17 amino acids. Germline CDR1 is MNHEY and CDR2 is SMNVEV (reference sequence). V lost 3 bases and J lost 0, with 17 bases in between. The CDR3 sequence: CASSFWVWGGNQETQYF. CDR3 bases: TGTGCCAGCAGTTTTTGGGTGTGGGGAGGAAACCAAGAGACCCAGTACTTC.

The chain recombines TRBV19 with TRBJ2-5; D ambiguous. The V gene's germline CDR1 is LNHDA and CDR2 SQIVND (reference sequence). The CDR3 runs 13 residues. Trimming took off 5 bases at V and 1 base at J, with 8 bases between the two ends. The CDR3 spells CASSDGAQETQYF. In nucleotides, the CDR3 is TGTGCCAGTAGTGACGGAGCCCAAGAGACCCAGTACTTC.

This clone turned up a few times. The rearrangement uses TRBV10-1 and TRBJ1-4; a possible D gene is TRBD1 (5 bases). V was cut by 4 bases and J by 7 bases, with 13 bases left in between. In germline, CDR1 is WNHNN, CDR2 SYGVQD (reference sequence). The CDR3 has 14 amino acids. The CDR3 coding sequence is TGCGCCAGCAGTGTGGGGGGAGTCCGTGAAAAACTGTTTTTT. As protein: CASSVGGVREKLFF.